These 10 T cell receptor beta chains were all obtained from the same sample, sequenced in a study of blood T cell repertoires in COVID-19. The protocol was immunoSEQ multiplex PCR, while the TCRdb copy is restricted to in-frame clones and leaves out a portion. The sample lists about 140,000 clones, roughly 85% seen once, with 2.5% to 3.5% in the top ten. The sequencing sample was made of PBMCs or T cells enriched from blood (not recorded which). The receptors originated from a woman aged 45 to 65 who had recovered from COVID-19.

This chain joins TRBV30 and TRBJ1-6; TRBD1 might be the D (5 bases). The CDR3 contains 17 residues. V lost 2 bases and J lost 0, with 14 bases in between. Germline V gives CDR1 GTSNPN, CDR2 SVGIG (reference sequence). CDR3 DNA sequence: TGTGCCTGGAGTAATTGGGGGGGAAGCTCCTATAATTCACCCCTCCACTTT. It translates to CAWSNWGGSSYNSPLHF.

This rearrangement joins TRBV4-1 to TRBJ1-6; D is uncertain. This CDR3 spans 17 amino acids. Germline CDR1 reads MGHRA; CDR2 reads YSYEKL. V was pared by 0 bases and J by 7 bases, with 16 bases between. CDR3 region: CASSQDPPEALNSPLHF. CDR3 coding DNA: TGCGCCAGCAGCCAAGATCCCCCTGAGGCGCTGAATTCACCCCTCCACTTT.

This chain links TRBV18 with TRBJ2-3; possible D gene TRBD1, 5 bases. Germline V gives CDR1 KGHSH, CDR2 LQKENI. The V gene lost 0 bases and the J gene lost 4 bases, with 11 bases spanning the gap. The CDR3 is made up of 15 amino acids. CDR3 nucleotides: TGTGCCAGCTCACCACCCAGGGTAGGGGCAGATACGCAGTATTTT. Encoded protein: CASSPPRVGADTQYF.

The chain combines TRBV12-3 or TRBV12-4 with TRBJ1-1, with TRBD1 matching 7 bases. The CDR3 runs 13 residues. Trimming at V came to 5 bases and at J to 8 bases, leaving 8 bases not matched to a gene. For the CDR3, the DNA is TGTGCCAGCAGTCCAGGACAGGTAGGGGAAGCTTTCTTT. Translated, it gives CASSPGQVGEAFF.

This chain links TRBV28 with TRBJ1-2; no firm D call. The CDR3 is made up of 12 amino acids. V was clipped by 3 bases and J by 7 bases, with 9 bases between them. Germline loops: CDR1 MDHEN, CDR2 SYDVKM. The CDR3 DNA reads TGTGCCAGCAGTTTTGATAGAGGTGGCTACACCTTC. Protein: CASSFDRGGYTF.

This rearrangement joins TRBV6-2 or TRBV6-3 to TRBJ1-1, with 7 bases lining up with TRBD1. The germline V gene has CDR1 MNHEY and CDR2 SVGEGT. Trimming at V came to 6 bases and at J to 1 base, leaving 8 bases not matched to a gene. This CDR3 region has 15 residues. The CDR3 here is CASRPLTGQNTEAFF. DNA for the CDR3: TGTGCCAGCAGGCCTCTGACAGGGCAGAACACTGAAGCTTTCTTT.

The J gene is TRBJ2-2, the V gene TRBV9, with TRBD1 matching 11 bases. CDR1 is SGDLS and CDR2 is YYNGEE in the germline V gene. This CDR3 is built from 15 residues. With 5 bases clipped from V and 8 bases from J, the junction kept 8 bases outside the gene matches. This CDR3 is CASRQGQGGLGELFF. CDR3 coding DNA: TGTGCCAGCAGGCAGGGACAGGGGGGACTGGGGGAGCTGTTTTTT. The full variable domain, with the rest looked up from reference TRBV9 and TRBJ2-2, is DSGVTQTPKHLITATGQRVTLRCSPRSGDLSVYWYQQSLDQGLQFLIQYYNGEERAKGNILERFSAQQFPDLHSELNLSSLELGDSALYFCASRQGQGGLGELFFGEGSRLTVL.

V is TRBV7-3 and J is TRBJ2-1, with a weak D call TRBD1 (6 bases). The germline V gene encodes CDR1 SGHTA and CDR2 FQGTGA. The CDR3 loop spans 16 amino acids. V lost 1 base and J 8 bases, leaving 18 bases between the germline ends. CDR3 loop: CASSLNRDKALYEQFF. In nucleotides, the CDR3 is TGTGCCAGCAGCTTAAACCGGGACAAGGCCCTGTATGAGCAGTTCTTC.

This chain links TRBV6-5 with TRBJ1-2; the match to TRBD1 covers 7 bases. The CDR3 totals 14 residues. Unmatched junction bases numbered 5, after V lost 5 bases and J lost 2 bases. Germline V gene data show CDR1 as MNHEY and CDR2 as SVGAGI. CDR3: CASSRQGANYGYTF. The CDR3 DNA is TGTGCCAGCAGTCGACAGGGAGCGAACTATGGCTACACCTTC.

The genes are TRBV3-1 (or the pseudogene TRBV3-2) and TRBJ2-3; 11 bases align to TRBD2. The V segment lost 7 bases and the J segment 6 bases; nucleotides outside the gene matches: 6. CDR3 length: 14 residues. Germline CDR1 is LGHDT and CDR2 is YNNKEL (reference sequence). CDR3 region: CASTVAGGPDTQYF. The CDR3 DNA reads TGTGCCAGCACAGTAGCGGGGGGGCCGGATACGCAGTATTTT.